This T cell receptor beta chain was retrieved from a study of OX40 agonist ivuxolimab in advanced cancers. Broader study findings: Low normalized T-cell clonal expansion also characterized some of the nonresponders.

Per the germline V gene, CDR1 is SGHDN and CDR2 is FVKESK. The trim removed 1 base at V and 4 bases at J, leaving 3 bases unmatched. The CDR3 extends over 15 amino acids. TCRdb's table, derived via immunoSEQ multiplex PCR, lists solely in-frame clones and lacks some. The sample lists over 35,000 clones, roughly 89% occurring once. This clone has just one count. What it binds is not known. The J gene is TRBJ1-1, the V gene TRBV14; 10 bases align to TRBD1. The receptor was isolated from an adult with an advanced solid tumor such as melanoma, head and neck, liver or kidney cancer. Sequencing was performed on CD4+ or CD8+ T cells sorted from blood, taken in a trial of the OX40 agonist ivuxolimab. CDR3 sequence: CASSQVWTGGTEAFF. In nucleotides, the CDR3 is TGTGCCAGCAGCCAAGTGTGGACAGGGGGCACTGAAGCTTTCTTT.